Given below is one T cell receptor (beta chain) in context. The primer mix had 60 V beta and 13 J beta primers. Libraries were prepared by immunoSEQ multiplex PCR; TCRdb keeps only in-frame clonotypes and omits some of them. The repertoire holds 90,000 or so clones, with about 84% as singletons. This sample is part of a study of glioma-infiltrating T cells after dendritic cell vaccination. Study information: At biweekly intervals, patients got three intradermal dendritic cell vaccine injections.

This CDR3 has 13 amino acids. Germline loops: CDR1 SGHNT, CDR2 YENEEA. V was trimmed by 5 bases and J by 6 bases, leaving 14 bases between them. Only patients with spare fresh-frozen tumor and over two years of follow-up were included. Isocitrate dehydrogenase mutation was absent in all glioblastoma patients. The sequencing used blood, collected before dendritic cell vaccination. This clonotype originated in a human donor with glioblastoma. The genes are TRBV11-3 and TRBJ2-7, with D perhaps matching TRBD1 (6 bases). DNA of the CDR3: TGTGCCAGCAGCCCCGGGACACCGCCCGAGCAGTACTTC. Residues: CASSPGTPPEQYF.